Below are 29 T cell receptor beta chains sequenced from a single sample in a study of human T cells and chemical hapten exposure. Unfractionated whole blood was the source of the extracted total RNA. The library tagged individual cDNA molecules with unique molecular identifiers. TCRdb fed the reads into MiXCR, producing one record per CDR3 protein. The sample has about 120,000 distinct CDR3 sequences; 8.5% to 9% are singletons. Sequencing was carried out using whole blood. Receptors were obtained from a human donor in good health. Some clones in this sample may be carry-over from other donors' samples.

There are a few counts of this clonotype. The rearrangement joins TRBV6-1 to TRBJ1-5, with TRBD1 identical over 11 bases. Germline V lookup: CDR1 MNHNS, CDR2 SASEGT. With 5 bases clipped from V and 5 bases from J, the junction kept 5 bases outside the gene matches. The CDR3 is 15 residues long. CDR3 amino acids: CASSRDRGIDQPQHF. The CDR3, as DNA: TGTGCCAGCAGTCGGGACAGGGGGATTGATCAGCCCCAGCATTTT.

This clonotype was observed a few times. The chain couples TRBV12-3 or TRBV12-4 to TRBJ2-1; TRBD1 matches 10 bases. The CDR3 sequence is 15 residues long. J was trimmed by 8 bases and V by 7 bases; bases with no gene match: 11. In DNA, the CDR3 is TGTGCCAGCACCTCGACAGGGGGCGCGGTAGATGAGCAGTTCTTC. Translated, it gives CASTSTGGAVDEQFF.

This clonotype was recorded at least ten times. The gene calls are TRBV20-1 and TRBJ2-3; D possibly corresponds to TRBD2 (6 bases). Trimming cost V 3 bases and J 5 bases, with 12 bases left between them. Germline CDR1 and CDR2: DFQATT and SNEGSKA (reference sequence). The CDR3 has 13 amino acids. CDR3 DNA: TGCAGTGCTAGGTCCGGAGGGGAAGATACGCAGTATTTT. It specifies CSARSGGEDTQYF.

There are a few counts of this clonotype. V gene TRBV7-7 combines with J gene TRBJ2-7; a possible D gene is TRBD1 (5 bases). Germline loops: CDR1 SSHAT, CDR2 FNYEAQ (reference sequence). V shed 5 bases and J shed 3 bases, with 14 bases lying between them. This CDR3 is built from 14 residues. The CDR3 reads CASSPQADSYEQYF. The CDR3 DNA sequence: TGTGCCAGCAGCCCGCAGGCAGACAGCTACGAGCAGTACTTC.

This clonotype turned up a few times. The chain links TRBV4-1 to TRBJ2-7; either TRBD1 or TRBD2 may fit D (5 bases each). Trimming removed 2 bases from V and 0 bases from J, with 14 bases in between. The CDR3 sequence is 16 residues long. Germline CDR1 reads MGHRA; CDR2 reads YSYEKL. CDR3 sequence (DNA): TGCGCCAGCAGCCAACTCTCGGGACGGAGCTCCTACGAGCAGTACTTC. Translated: CASSQLSGRSSYEQYF.

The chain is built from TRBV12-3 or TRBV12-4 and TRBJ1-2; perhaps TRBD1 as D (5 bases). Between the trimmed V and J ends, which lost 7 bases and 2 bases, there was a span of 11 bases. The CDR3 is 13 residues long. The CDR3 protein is CASTRGRNYGYTF. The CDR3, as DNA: TGTGCCAGCACTAGGGGACGGAACTATGGCTACACCTTC.

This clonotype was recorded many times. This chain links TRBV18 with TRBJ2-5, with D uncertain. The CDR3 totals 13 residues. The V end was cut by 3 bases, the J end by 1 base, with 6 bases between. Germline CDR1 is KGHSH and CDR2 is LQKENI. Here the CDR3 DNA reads TGTGCCAGCTCACCCGACGGCCAAGAGACCCAGTACTTC. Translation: CASSPDGQETQYF.

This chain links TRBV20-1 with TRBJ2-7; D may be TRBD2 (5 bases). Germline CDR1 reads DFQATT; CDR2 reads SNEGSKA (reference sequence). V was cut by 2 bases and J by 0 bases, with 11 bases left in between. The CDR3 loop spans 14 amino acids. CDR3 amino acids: CSARTSSHSYEQYF. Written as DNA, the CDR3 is TGCAGTGCTAGAACTTCTAGCCACTCCTACGAGCAGTACTTC.

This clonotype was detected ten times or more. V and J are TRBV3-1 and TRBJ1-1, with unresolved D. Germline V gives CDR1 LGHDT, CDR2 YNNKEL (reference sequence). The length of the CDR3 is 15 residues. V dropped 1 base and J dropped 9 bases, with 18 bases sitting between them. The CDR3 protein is CASSQGARNSIQAFF. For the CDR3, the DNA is TGTGCCAGCAGCCAAGGGGCGAGGAATTCAATTCAAGCTTTCTTT.

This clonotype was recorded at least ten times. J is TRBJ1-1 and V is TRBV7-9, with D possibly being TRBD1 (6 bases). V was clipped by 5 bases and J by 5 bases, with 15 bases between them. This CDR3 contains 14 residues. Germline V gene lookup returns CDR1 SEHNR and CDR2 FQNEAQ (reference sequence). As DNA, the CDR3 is TGTGCCAGCAGCATCGTCCTAAGGGGGACTGAAGCTTTCTTT. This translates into CASSIVLRGTEAFF.

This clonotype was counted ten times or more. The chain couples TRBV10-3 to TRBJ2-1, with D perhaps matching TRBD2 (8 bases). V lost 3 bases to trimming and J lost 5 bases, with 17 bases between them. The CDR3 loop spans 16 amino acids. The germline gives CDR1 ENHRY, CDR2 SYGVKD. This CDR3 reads CAISDETGTRNNEQFF. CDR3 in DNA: TGTGCCATCAGTGATGAGACAGGGACTAGAAACAATGAGCAGTTCTTC.

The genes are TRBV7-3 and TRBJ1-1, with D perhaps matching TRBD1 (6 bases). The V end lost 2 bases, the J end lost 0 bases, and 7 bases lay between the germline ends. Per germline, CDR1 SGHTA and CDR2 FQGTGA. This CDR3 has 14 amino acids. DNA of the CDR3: TGTGCCAGCAGCTTAGCAGGGGTGAACACTGAAGCTTTCTTT. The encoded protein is CASSLAGVNTEAFF.

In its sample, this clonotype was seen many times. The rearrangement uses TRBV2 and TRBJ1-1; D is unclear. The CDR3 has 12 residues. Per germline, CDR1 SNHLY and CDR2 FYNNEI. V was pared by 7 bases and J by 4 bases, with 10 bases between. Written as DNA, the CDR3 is TGTGCCAGCAATTCCGGGAGCACTGAAGCTTTCTTT. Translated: CASNSGSTEAFF.

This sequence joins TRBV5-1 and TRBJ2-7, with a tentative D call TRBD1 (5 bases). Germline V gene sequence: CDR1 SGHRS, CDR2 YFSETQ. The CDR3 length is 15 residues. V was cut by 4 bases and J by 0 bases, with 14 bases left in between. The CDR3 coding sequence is TGCGCCAGCAGCGCAAGGGGTCACAGCTCCTACGAGCAGTACTTC. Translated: CASSARGHSSYEQYF.

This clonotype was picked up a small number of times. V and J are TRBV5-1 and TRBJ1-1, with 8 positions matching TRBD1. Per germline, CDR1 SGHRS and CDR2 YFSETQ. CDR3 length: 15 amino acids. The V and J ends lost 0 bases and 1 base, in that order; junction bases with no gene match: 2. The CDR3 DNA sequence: TGCGCCAGCAGCTTGGCCGGGACAGGGAACACTGAAGCTTTCTTT. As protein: CASSLAGTGNTEAFF.

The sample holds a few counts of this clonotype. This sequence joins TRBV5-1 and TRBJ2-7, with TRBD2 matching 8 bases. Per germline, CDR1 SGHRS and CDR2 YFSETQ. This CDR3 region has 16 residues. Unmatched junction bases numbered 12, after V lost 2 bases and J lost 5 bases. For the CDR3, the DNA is TGCGCCAGCAGCTTTTTCCAGAGCGGGAGCGCCGACGAGCAGTACTTC. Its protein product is CASSFFQSGSADEQYF.

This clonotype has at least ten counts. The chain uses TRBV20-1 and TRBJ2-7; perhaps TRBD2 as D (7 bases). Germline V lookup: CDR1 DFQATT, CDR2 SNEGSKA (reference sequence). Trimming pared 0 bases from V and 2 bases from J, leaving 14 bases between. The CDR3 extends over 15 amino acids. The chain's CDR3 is CSARDWGGEAYEQYF. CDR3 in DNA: TGCAGTGCTAGAGATTGGGGGGGCGAAGCCTACGAGCAGTACTTC.

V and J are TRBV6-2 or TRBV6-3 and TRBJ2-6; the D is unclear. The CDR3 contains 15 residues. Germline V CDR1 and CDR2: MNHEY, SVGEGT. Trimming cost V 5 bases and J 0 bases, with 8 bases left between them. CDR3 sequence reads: CASSVLDSGANVLTF. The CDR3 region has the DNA TGTGCCAGCAGTGTACTGGACTCTGGGGCCAACGTCCTGACTTTC.

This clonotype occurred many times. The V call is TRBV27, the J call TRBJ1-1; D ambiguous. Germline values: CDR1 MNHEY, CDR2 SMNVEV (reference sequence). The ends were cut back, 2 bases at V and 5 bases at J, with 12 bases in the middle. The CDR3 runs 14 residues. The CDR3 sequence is CASSLNGLRTEAFF. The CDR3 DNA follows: TGTGCCAGCAGTTTAAATGGGTTAAGGACTGAAGCTTTCTTT.

CDR3 protein: CAISDPRGTGAPRQFF. The CDR3 bases are TGTGCCATCAGTGACCCACGGGGGACAGGGGCCCCCAGGCAGTTCTTC. The chain carries TRBV10-3 and TRBJ2-1; TRBD1 aligns across 10 bases. The CDR3 is made up of 16 amino acids. Unmatched junction bases numbered 14, after V lost 3 bases and J lost 12 bases. Per the germline V gene, CDR1 is ENHRY and CDR2 is SYGVKD.

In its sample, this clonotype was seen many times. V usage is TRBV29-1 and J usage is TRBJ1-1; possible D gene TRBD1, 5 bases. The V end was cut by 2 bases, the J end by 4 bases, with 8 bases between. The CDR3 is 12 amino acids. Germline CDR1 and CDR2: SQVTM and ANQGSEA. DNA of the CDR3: TGCAGCGTTGAAAGGGGCGGCACTGAAGCTTTCTTT. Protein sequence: CSVERGGTEAFF. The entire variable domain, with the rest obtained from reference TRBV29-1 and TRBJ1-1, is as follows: SAVISQKPSRDICQRGTSLTIQCQVDSQVTMMFWYRQQPGQSLTLIATANQGSEATYESGFVIDKFPISRPNLTFSTLTVSNMSPEDSSIYLCSVERGGTEAFFGQGTRLTVV.

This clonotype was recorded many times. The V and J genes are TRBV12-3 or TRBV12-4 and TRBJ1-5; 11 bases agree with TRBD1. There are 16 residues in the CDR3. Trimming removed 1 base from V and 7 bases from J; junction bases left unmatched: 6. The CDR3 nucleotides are TGTGCCAGCAGTTTAGGCGGACAGGGGGCAGGACAGCCCCAGCATTTT. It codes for CASSLGGQGAGQPQHF.

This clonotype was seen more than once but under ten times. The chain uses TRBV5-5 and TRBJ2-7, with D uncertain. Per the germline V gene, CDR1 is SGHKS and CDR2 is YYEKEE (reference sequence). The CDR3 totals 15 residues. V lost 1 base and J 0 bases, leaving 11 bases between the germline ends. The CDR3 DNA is TGTGCCAGCAGCTTGACCCCGCAAGACTCCTACGAGCAGTACTTC. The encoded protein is CASSLTPQDSYEQYF.

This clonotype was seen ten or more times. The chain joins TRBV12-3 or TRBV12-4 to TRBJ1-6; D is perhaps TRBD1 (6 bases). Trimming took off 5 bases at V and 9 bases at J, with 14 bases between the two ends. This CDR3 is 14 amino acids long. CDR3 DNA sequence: TGTGCCAGCAGTCAACAGGGCGGCGGTTCACCCCTCCACTTT. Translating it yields CASSQQGGGSPLHF.

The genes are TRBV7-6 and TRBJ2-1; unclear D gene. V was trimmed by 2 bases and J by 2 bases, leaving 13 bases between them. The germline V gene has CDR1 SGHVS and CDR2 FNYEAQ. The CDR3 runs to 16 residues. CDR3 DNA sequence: TGTGCCAGCAGCTTATCCGCCAACAGAGCCTACAATGAGCAGTTCTTC. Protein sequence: CASSLSANRAYNEQFF.

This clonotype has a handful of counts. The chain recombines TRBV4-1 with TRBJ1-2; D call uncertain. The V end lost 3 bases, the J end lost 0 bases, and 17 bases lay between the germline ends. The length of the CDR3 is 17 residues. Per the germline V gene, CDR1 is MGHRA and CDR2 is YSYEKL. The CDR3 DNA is TGCGCCAGCAGCCAGGAAGGGCGGGCCCTAGCTAACTATGGCTACACCTTC. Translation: CASSQEGRALANYGYTF.

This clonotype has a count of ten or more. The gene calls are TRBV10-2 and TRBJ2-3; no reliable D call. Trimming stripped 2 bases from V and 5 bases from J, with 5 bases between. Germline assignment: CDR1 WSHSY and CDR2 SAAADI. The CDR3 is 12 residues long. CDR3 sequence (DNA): TGCGCCAGCAGTGAGCAAGGAGATACGCAGTATTTT. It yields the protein CASSEQGDTQYF.

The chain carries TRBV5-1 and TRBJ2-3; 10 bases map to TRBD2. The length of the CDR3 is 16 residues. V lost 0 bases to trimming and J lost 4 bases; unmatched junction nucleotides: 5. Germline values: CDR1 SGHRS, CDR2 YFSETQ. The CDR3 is CASSLALAGDPDTQYF. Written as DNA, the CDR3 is TGCGCCAGCAGCTTGGCCCTAGCGGGAGACCCAGATACGCAGTATTTT.

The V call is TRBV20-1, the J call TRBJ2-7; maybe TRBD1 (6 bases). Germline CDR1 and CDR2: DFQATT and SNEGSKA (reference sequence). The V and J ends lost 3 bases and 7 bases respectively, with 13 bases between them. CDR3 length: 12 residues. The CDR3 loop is CSASQGRGEQYF. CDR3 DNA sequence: TGCAGTGCTAGTCAGGGTAGGGGGGAGCAGTACTTC.